The 29 T cell receptor beta chains given below trace back to one sample, sequenced in a study of T cells in Graves' hyperthyroidism and ophthalmopathy. RNA transcripts were the template for amplifying TCR beta CDR3 regions. TCR CDR3 regions were first amplified by RT-PCR with HTBI primers. Each CDR3 protein gets one entry after TCRdb re-called the multiplex PCR reads with MiXCR. The sample has roughly 840,000 distinct CDR3 sequences, 35% to 45% seen once. The sequenced sample consisted of blood. The receptors originated from a man between 18 and 29 years old with Graves' hyperthyroidism.

This clonotype showed up many times. The V call is TRBV24-1, the J call TRBJ1-5; D is ambiguous. The V gene lost 7 bases and the J gene lost 6 bases, with 12 bases spanning the gap. CDR1 is KGHDR, CDR2 SFDVKD, per germline. There are 13 residues in the CDR3. The CDR3 region has the DNA TGTGCCACCAGACAGTCGGAAGGTCAGCCCCAGCATTTT. Translation gives CATRQSEGQPQHF.

This chain uses TRBV4-3 with TRBJ2-2, with 10 nucleotides matching TRBD2. In germline, CDR1 is LGHNA, CDR2 YSLEER. The CDR3 has 19 residues. V dropped 0 bases and J dropped 7; count of bases not matched to a gene: 14. The CDR3 bases are TGCGCCAGCAGCCAAGATGGGTGGCTAGCGGGAGTTGGTGGCGGGGAGCTGTTTTTT. Protein sequence: CASSQDGWLAGVGGGELFF.

The chain joins TRBV9 to TRBJ2-5; the D gene is possibly TRBD2 (5 bases). The germline V gene has CDR1 SGDLS and CDR2 YYNGEE. This CDR3 has 14 residues. The V end lost 2 bases, the J end lost 4 bases, and 12 bases lay between the germline ends. CDR3: CASSVSEGRETQYF. CDR3 DNA sequence: TGTGCCAGCAGCGTGAGCGAGGGCAGAGAGACCCAGTACTTC.

The table lists this clonotype with a count of one. The junction shows a germline mismatch at one end, possibly a read error. This chain links TRBV15 with TRBJ2-5, with unresolved D. The germline V gene encodes CDR1 LNHNV and CDR2 YYDKDF (reference sequence). The CDR3 is made up of 16 amino acids. The CDR3 is CASSFLETYPQETQYF. As DNA, the CDR3 is TGTGCCAGCAGCTTTCTTGAGACATACCCCCAAGAGACCCAGTACTTC. The whole variable domain, remainder taken from reference TRBV15 and TRBJ2-5, is DAMVIQNPRYQVTQFGKPVTLSCSQTLNHNVMYWYQQKSSQAPKLLFHYYDKDFNNEADTPDNFQSRRPNTSFCFLDIRSPGLGDTAMYLCASSFLETYPQETQYFGPGTRLLVL.

This clonotype was seen at least ten times. The chain employs TRBV5-8 and TRBJ1-2; D gene uncertain. V gave up 1 base and J gave up 2 bases, with 9 bases separating them. CDR3 length equals 14 residues. CDR1 SGHTS and CDR2 YDEGEE come from the germline V gene. CDR3 residues: CASSLIQPNYGYTF. The CDR3 DNA reads TGTGCCAGCAGCTTGATCCAGCCCAACTATGGCTACACCTTC.

There are many counts of this clonotype. This chain joins TRBV20-1 and TRBJ1-4; TRBD1 might be the D (5 bases). V dropped 0 bases and J dropped 5 bases, with 13 bases sitting between them. Germline V gene data show CDR1 as DFQATT and CDR2 as SNEGSKA (reference sequence). The CDR3 has 15 amino acids. The CDR3 coding sequence is TGCAGTGCTAGAGATCCCCAGGGAACGAATGAAAAACTGTTTTTT. Encoded protein: CSARDPQGTNEKLFF.

This clonotype was found once. This rearrangement joins TRBV2 to TRBJ1-1, with 10 nucleotides matching TRBD1. Germline loops: CDR1 SNHLY, CDR2 FYNNEI. CDR3 length equals 13 residues. Here the CDR3 DNA reads TGTGCTGGACAGGGGGAATGGAACACTGAAGCTTTCTTT. Translation: CAGQGEWNTEAFF.

This clonotype has ten or more counts. The chain employs TRBV12-3 or TRBV12-4 and TRBJ2-7; the D is unclear. The germline V and J ends were trimmed by 6 bases and 3 bases, with 9 bases remaining between them. The CDR3 is 12 residues long. The CDR3 reads CASSLTVYEQYF. In DNA, the CDR3 is TGTGCCAGCAGCTTGACTGTCTACGAGCAGTACTTC.

CDR3 sequence (DNA): TGTGCCAGCACAATCGGGGGGTATGAAGCTTTCTTT. Translated, it gives CASTIGGYEAFF. This chain links TRBV12-3 or TRBV12-4 with TRBJ1-1; D perhaps matches TRBD1 (5 bases). This CDR3 contains 12 residues. Trimming took off 7 bases at V and 7 bases at J, with 13 bases between the two ends.

This clonotype has a count of ten or more. This chain joins TRBV10-2 and TRBJ2-5; TRBD2 agrees at 9 bases. Trimming removed 10 bases from V and 6 bases from J; junction bases left unmatched: 3. Germline CDR1 and CDR2: WSHSY and SAAADI. The CDR3 is 11 residues long. The CDR3, as DNA: TGCGCCACCCTAGCGGGAAAGACCCAGTACTTC. Translating it yields CATLAGKTQYF.

This clonotype came up a few times. This chain connects TRBV29-1 to TRBJ2-7, with TRBD1 matching 10 bases. This CDR3 comprises 13 residues. In germline, CDR1 is SQVTM, CDR2 ANQGSEA. With 4 bases clipped from V and 7 bases from J, the junction kept 7 bases outside the gene matches. CDR3 residues: CSVGQGATGEQYF. CDR3 DNA sequence: TGCAGCGTTGGACAGGGGGCCACCGGGGAGCAGTACTTC.

The rearrangement uses TRBV10-3 and TRBJ1-2, with D possibly being TRBD1 (5 bases). V lost 3 bases and J 10 bases, leaving 15 bases between the germline ends. Germline assignment: CDR1 ENHRY and CDR2 SYGVKD. The CDR3 covers 13 residues. The CDR3 DNA is TGTGCCATCAGTGAAGGGACTAGCGGGGCCTACACCTTC. Translating gives CAISEGTSGAYTF.

The chain links TRBV11-2 to TRBJ1-5; D is undetermined. V lost 1 base, J lost 7 bases, and 29 bases lay in between. The CDR3 is 20 amino acids. Germline loops: CDR1 SGHAT, CDR2 FQNNGV. CDR3 sequence (DNA): TGTGCCAGCAGCTTAGGGACTAGCGGGAGTGAATATTTTGGGGAACAGCCCCAGCATTTT. This encodes CASSLGTSGSEYFGEQPQHF.

The J gene is TRBJ2-5, the V gene TRBV6-5; D remains unclear. CDR1 and CDR2 from the germline V gene are MNHEY and SVGAGI. This CDR3 is built from 14 residues. The V gene lost 7 bases and the J gene lost 1 base, with 13 bases spanning the gap. The CDR3 here is CASIPPIVQETQYF. For the CDR3, the DNA is TGTGCCAGCATTCCCCCGATAGTCCAAGAGACCCAGTACTTC.

This chain uses TRBV10-3 with TRBJ2-7; 7 bases agree with TRBD1. V lost 11 bases to trimming and J lost 5 bases; unmatched junction nucleotides: 15. CDR3 size: 14 residues. Germline-derived CDR1 and CDR2 are ENHRY and SYGVKD. The CDR3 sequence: CASSGRQGSDEQYF. In DNA form, the CDR3 reads TGTGCCTCGTCTGGGCGACAGGGATCCGACGAGCAGTACTTC.

The chain uses TRBV10-1 and TRBJ1-1, with a possible D match to TRBD1 (6 bases). V was shortened by 8 bases and J by 5 bases, with 18 bases between the two germline ends. Germline CDR1 is WNHNN and CDR2 is SYGVQD (reference sequence). The length of the CDR3 is 14 residues. CDR3 sequence: CASPGGQGRTEAFF. CDR3 nucleotide sequence: TGCGCCAGCCCGGGGGGGCAGGGAAGAACTGAAGCTTTCTTT.

This clonotype has ten or more counts. Germline and junction disagree at one end, which may indicate a read error. The chain is built from TRBV29-1 and TRBJ1-1; D may be TRBD1 (5 bases). CDR1 and CDR2 from the germline V gene are SQVTM and ANQGSEA. CDR3 length equals 11 residues. This CDR3 reads CSVEIGTGVLF. For the CDR3, the DNA is TGCAGCGTCGAGATCGGGACGGGTGTTCTCTTT.

The CDR3 DNA reads as TGTGCCAGCAGCTTAATAAGGGGTGACACCGGGGAGCTGTTTTTT. It is translated as CASSLIRGDTGELFF. The V gene is TRBV7-9, the J gene TRBJ2-2, with D tentatively TRBD1 (5 bases). The CDR3 is 15 amino acids. CDR1 and CDR2 (germline): SEHNR, FQNEAQ (reference sequence). Trimming took 2 bases from V and 3 from J, leaving 10 bases between them.

The sample holds many counts of this clonotype. The chain has TRBV19 and TRBJ1-5; the D is unclear. Germline V lookup: CDR1 LNHDA, CDR2 SQIVND (reference sequence). Trimming took off 3 bases at V and 15 bases at J, with 21 bases between the two ends. The CDR3 runs 14 residues. The CDR3 DNA follows: TGTGCCAGTAGTATTCAGTACTCGACTATTGCCGGGCATTTT. Translation: CASSIQYSTIAGHF.

J is TRBJ2-7 and V is TRBV7-8; 14 bases map to TRBD2. V was pared by 5 bases and J by 4 bases, with 13 bases of the junction left unmatched. Per the germline V gene, CDR1 is SGHVS and CDR2 is FQNEAQ. CDR3 length equals 18 residues. The CDR3 region has the DNA TGTGCCAGCAGCGCCCAGGGCGTTGGGACTAGCGGGAGATACGAGCAGTACTTC. Its translation: CASSAQGVGTSGRYEQYF.

The chain is built from TRBV15 and TRBJ1-4, with 7 bases aligning to TRBD1. There are 17 residues in the CDR3. Germline trimming cut 4 bases from V and 5 bases from J; bases unmatched to any gene: 13. In germline, CDR1 is LNHNV, CDR2 YYDKDF (reference sequence). The CDR3 region is CATSTDTGAQGNEKLFF. The CDR3 DNA sequence: TGTGCCACCAGCACGGACACAGGGGCGCAGGGCAATGAAAAACTGTTTTTT.

The chain links TRBV7-8 to TRBJ2-7, with D possibly being TRBD1 (8 bases). V shed 3 bases and J shed 2 bases, with 17 bases lying between them. The CDR3 runs to 16 residues. Germline V gives CDR1 SGHVS, CDR2 FQNEAQ. As DNA, the CDR3 is TGTGCCAGCAGCTTCCAACAGGGGGGGGGGGCCTACGAGCAGTACTTC. Amino acid sequence: CASSFQQGGGAYEQYF.

The CDR3 bases are TGTGCCACCAGCGCCTATGGTGACAACCTCTCCGGCAATCAGCCCCAGCATTTT. It yields the protein CATSAYGDNLSGNQPQHF. The chain couples TRBV15 to TRBJ1-5; D unresolved. Deletions cut 5 bases from V and 2 bases from J, with 22 bases between. Per germline, CDR1 LNHNV and CDR2 YYDKDF (reference sequence). The CDR3 has 18 residues.

This clonotype showed up just a few times. The chain couples TRBV12-5 to TRBJ2-5, with 7 bases matching TRBD2. The CDR3 covers 14 residues. Germline CDR1 reads LGHNT; CDR2 reads FRNRAP. CDR3 sequence reads: CASSPRGVDETQYF. The CDR3, as DNA: TGTGCCAGCAGCCCCCGGGGGGTGGATGAGACCCAGTACTTC.

Only a few counts were recorded for this clonotype. The chain joins TRBV4-1 to TRBJ1-2; D call uncertain. The germline CDR1 and CDR2 sequences are MGHRA and YSYEKL. The CDR3 runs 14 residues. V was trimmed by 0 bases and J by 3 bases, leaving 8 bases between them. CDR3 nucleotides: TGCGCCAGCAGCCAAGACCCAGCGGACTATGGCTACACCTTC. Its protein is CASSQDPADYGYTF.

This clonotype appeared a single time. The chain is built from TRBV7-9 and TRBJ2-7, with 9 bases lining up with TRBD2. Per germline, CDR1 SEHNR and CDR2 FQNEAQ (reference sequence). V trimming: 6 bases; J trimming: 7 bases; junction bases outside the gene matches: 16. The CDR3 sequence is 16 residues long. The CDR3 DNA follows: TGTGCCAGCAGTCGACTCCTTAGCGGGAGTGGATATGAGCAGTACTTC. This translates into CASSRLLSGSGYEQYF.

This clonotype was seen only a few times. The chain has TRBV6-5 and TRBJ1-5; no clear D. The CDR3 is 14 residues long. Germline CDR1 is MNHEY and CDR2 is SVGAGI. V was pared by 0 bases and J by 3 bases, with 6 bases between. The CDR3 protein is CASSYSGDNQPQHF. In DNA, the CDR3 is TGTGCCAGCAGTTACTCGGGAGACAATCAGCCCCAGCATTTT.

This clonotype was seen a handful of times. The rearrangement uses TRBV5-1 and TRBJ2-2; tentatively, D is TRBD2 (5 bases). Trimming removed 1 base at V and 5 bases at J, with 9 bases between. CDR1 and CDR2 (germline): SGHRS, YFSETQ. This CDR3 region has 14 residues. The CDR3 spells CASSLLGETGELFF. The CDR3 DNA is TGCGCCAGCAGCTTGTTGGGAGAAACCGGGGAGCTGTTTTTT. Drawing the rest from reference TRBV5-1 and TRBJ2-2, the complete variable domain is KAGVTQTPRYLIKTRGQQVTLSCSPISGHRSVSWYQQTPGQGLQFLFEYFSETQRNKGNFPGRFSGRQFSNSRSEMNVSTLELGDSALYLCASSLLGETGELFFGEGSRLTVL.

This clonotype was detected only a few times. The chain has TRBV7-3 and TRBJ2-5, with 8 nucleotides matching TRBD1. The J segment lost 0 bases and the V segment lost 8 bases, leaving 5 bases of the junction unmatched. The CDR3 has 14 residues. From germline, CDR1 is SGHTA and CDR2 FQGTGA. This chain's CDR3 is CASSGGSHQETQYF. CDR3 bases: TGTGCCAGCTCAGGGGGCTCCCACCAAGAGACCCAGTACTTC.